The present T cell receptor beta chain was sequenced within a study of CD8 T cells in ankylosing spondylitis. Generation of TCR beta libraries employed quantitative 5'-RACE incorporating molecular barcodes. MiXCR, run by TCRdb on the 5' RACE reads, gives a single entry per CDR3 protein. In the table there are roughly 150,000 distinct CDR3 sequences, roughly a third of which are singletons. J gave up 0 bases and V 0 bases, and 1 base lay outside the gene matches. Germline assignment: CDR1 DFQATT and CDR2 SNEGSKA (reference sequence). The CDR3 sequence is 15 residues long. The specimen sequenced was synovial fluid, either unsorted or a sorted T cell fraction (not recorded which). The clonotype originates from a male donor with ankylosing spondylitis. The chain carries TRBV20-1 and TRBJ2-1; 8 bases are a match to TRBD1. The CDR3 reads CSARDDRGSYNEQFF. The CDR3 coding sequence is TGCAGTGCTAGAGACGACAGGGGCTCCTACAATGAGCAGTTCTTC.